The 13 T cell receptor beta chains listed next were all sequenced from one sample in a study of cytotoxic CD8 clonotypes in ibrutinib-treated CLL. The repertoire was sequenced with immunoSEQ multiplex PCR; TCRdb's copy has only in-frame clones and lacks some. The table includes under 35,000 clones, more than 65% detected once. Source: PBMCs, taken after 24 months of ibrutinib treatment. These receptors were obtained from a human donor with chronic lymphocytic leukemia.

The chain carries TRBV25-1 and TRBJ1-4; 9 bases align to TRBD1. The germline V gene has CDR1 MGHDK and CDR2 SYGVNS. The CDR3 is 13 residues long. Trimming at V came to 8 bases and at J to 7 bases, leaving 5 bases not matched to a gene. CDR3 region: CASRGQGVEKLFF. DNA for the CDR3: TGTGCCAGCCGGGGACAGGGCGTTGAAAAACTGTTTTTT.

The J gene is TRBJ2-7, the V gene TRBV6-5; TRBD1 is a possible D gene (5 bases). The V gene lost 6 bases and the J gene lost 2 bases, with 14 bases spanning the gap. This CDR3 is 14 amino acids long. Germline CDR1 reads MNHEY; CDR2 reads SVGAGI. In nucleotides, the CDR3 is TGTGCCAGCAGGACGAGACAGCCTCCCTACGAGCAGTACTTC. It specifies CASRTRQPPYEQYF.

Only one count was recorded for this clone. The rearrangement links TRBV4-3 to TRBJ2-1, with D possibly matching TRBD2 (6 bases). Germline loops: CDR1 LGHNA, CDR2 YSLEER. Trimming took 4 bases from V and 1 from J, leaving 14 bases between them. CDR3 size: 16 residues. CDR3 loop: CASSPRLEISYNEQFF. CDR3 nucleotides: TGCGCCAGCAGCCCCCGACTAGAGATATCCTACAATGAGCAGTTCTTC.

The genes are TRBV9 and TRBJ2-3; 12 nucleotides agree with TRBD2. CDR1 is SGDLS and CDR2 is YYNGEE in the germline V gene. Trimming at V came to 0 bases and at J to 2 bases, leaving 7 bases not matched to a gene. The CDR3 consists of 18 residues. CDR3 nucleotide sequence: TGTGCCAGCAGCGTAGCGGTGACTAGCGGGGGACACACAGATACGCAGTATTTT. Protein sequence: CASSVAVTSGGHTDTQYF.

The chain carries TRBV15 and TRBJ2-5; 8 nucleotides align to TRBD1. Per the germline V gene, CDR1 is LNHNV and CDR2 is YYDKDF (reference sequence). The ends lost 4 bases at V and 5 bases at J; junction bases unmatched: 9. This CDR3 has 15 amino acids. DNA of the CDR3: TGTGCCACCAGCAAAGACAGGGGTCGGGAGGAGACCCAGTACTTC. Translation: CATSKDRGREETQYF.

The V and J genes are TRBV19 and TRBJ2-2; possibly TRBD1 for D (7 bases). The CDR3 spans 15 residues. Germline V gives CDR1 LNHDA, CDR2 SQIVND (reference sequence). The V and J ends lost 6 bases and 5 bases respectively, with 16 bases between them. The CDR3 DNA reads as TGTGCCAGTAGCCGGGACAGCGGGCCAACCGGGGAGCTGTTTTTT. Translated, it gives CASSRDSGPTGELFF.

This clone was recorded a few times. The chain uses TRBV7-9 and TRBJ2-5; 7 bases map to TRBD2. Trimming at V came to 8 bases and at J to 1 base, leaving 13 bases not matched to a gene. Germline values: CDR1 SEHNR, CDR2 FQNEAQ (reference sequence). This CDR3 has 16 residues. CDR3 sequence reads: CASGEGSTGSQETQYF. The CDR3 nucleotides read TGTGCCAGCGGGGAGGGGTCGACCGGGTCCCAAGAGACCCAGTACTTC.

This clone was seen a single time. The chain carries TRBV27 and TRBJ1-2, with D possibly matching TRBD1 (6 bases). Trimming took 2 bases from V and 4 from J, leaving 14 bases between them. Germline values: CDR1 MNHEY, CDR2 SMNVEV (reference sequence). CDR3 length: 15 amino acids. This CDR3 is CASSLRGIGAYGYTF. Here the CDR3 DNA reads TGTGCCAGCAGTTTAAGGGGGATCGGGGCCTATGGCTACACCTTC.

The V gene is TRBV9, the J gene TRBJ1-2; no clear D. CDR1 and CDR2 (germline): SGDLS, YYNGEE. This CDR3 has 13 residues. With 0 bases removed from V and 7 bases from J, the gap between germline ends came to 10 bases. The chain's CDR3 is CASSVAASTGYTF. CDR3 in DNA: TGTGCCAGCAGCGTAGCGGCTTCCACTGGCTACACCTTC.

In DNA, the CDR3 is TGTGCCAGCAGTGAAGCGCTAGAATGGGCGAACACCGGGGAGCTGTTTTTT. It specifies CASSEALEWANTGELFF. The chain is built from TRBV2 and TRBJ2-2; D remains unclear. Deletions cut 0 bases from V and 0 bases from J, with 11 bases between. Germline CDR1 is SNHLY and CDR2 is FYNNEI. The CDR3 contains 17 residues.

The gene calls are TRBV19 and TRBJ1-4; D not resolved. V lost 1 base, J lost 7 bases, and 16 bases lay in between. This CDR3 has 16 residues. Germline V gene lookup returns CDR1 LNHDA and CDR2 SQIVND (reference sequence). The CDR3 sequence: CASSIGLLDESEKLFF. The CDR3 DNA reads TGTGCCAGTAGTATAGGATTACTGGACGAGAGTGAAAAACTGTTTTTT.

This clone occurred a few times. The chain employs TRBV7-9 and TRBJ2-4, with a possible D match to TRBD1 (5 bases). This CDR3 contains 14 residues. The germline CDR1 and CDR2 sequences are SEHNR and FQNEAQ (reference sequence). The ends were cut back, 4 bases at V and 0 bases at J, with 7 bases in the middle. Here the CDR3 reads CASSSTEAKNIQYF. The CDR3 bases are TGTGCCAGCAGCTCGACAGAAGCCAAAAACATTCAGTACTTC.

V gene TRBV30 combines with J gene TRBJ2-1; 11 bases align to TRBD2. The CDR3 is made up of 17 amino acids. Germline V lookup: CDR1 GTSNPN, CDR2 SVGIG (reference sequence). V was pared by 0 bases and J by 10 bases, with 14 bases of the junction left unmatched. CDR3 in DNA: TGTGCCTGGAGTGTGGTCCCAACTAGCGGGGGATCCGGGGAGCAGTTCTTC. Its translation: CAWSVVPTSGGSGEQFF.